Listed below are T cell receptor beta chains from one sample, sequenced in a study of blood T cell repertoires in COVID-19. Sequencing was performed with immunoSEQ multiplex PCR; in TCRdb, only in-frame clones are kept and a portion is missing. The data hold approximately 190,000 clones, with approximately 91% observed a single time. The sequenced material came from peripheral blood. These TCRs come from a man aged 65-85 years with active or convalescent COVID-19. Both conserved end residues are part of each CDR3. Fields, in order: J gene, V gene, clone size, D gene, CDR3 protein, CDR3 DNA. D genes are given only for firm matches. Where a row states a size, it is once, few, many or the class of an expanded clone; other rows omit it.

J: TRBJ2-7; V: TRBV5-5; size: once; D: TRBD2; CDR3: CASSEGTAGGAQYF; DNA: TGTGCCAGCTCCGAGGGGACAGCGGGGGGGGCGCAGTACTTC
J: TRBJ2-1; V: TRBV29-1; size: .; D: .; CDR3: CSVDLQESSYNEQFF; DNA: TGCAGCGTTGACCTGCAGGAAAGCTCCTACAATGAGCAGTTCTTC
J: TRBJ1-5; V: TRBV19; size: .; D: .; CDR3: CASSIASRARSQPQHF; DNA: TGTGCCAGTAGTATCGCCTCCAGGGCCCGGAGTCAGCCCCAGCATTTT
J: TRBJ1-5; V: TRBV28; size: .; D: .; CDR3: CASSPPGGRVQPQHF; DNA: TGTGCCAGCAGTCCCCCGGGGGGAAGGGTTCAGCCCCAGCATTTT
J: TRBJ1-3; V: TRBV5-1; size: .; D: .; CDR3: CASSLGTSSGNTIYF; DNA: TGCGCCAGCAGCTTGGGGACAAGCTCTGGAAACACCATATATTTT
J: TRBJ1-5; V: TRBV29-1; size: .; D: .; CDR3: CSVWAGLNQPQHF; DNA: TGCAGCGTATGGGCAGGGCTCAATCAGCCCCAGCATTTT
J: TRBJ1-2; V: TRBV30; size: .; D: .; CDR3: CAWGTRGYTF; DNA: TGTGCCTGGGGCACGAGAGGATACACCTTC
J: TRBJ1-5; V: TRBV2; size: .; D: TRBD1; CDR3: CASTGTGVRFRNQPQHF; DNA: TGTGCCAGCACCGGGACAGGAGTACGTTTTCGCAATCAGCCCCAGCATTTT
J: TRBJ2-1; V: TRBV29-1; size: .; D: .; CDR3: CSVEDTYNEQFF; DNA: TGCAGCGTTGAAGACACCTACAATGAGCAGTTCTTC
J: TRBJ1-2; V: TRBV28; size: .; D: .; CDR3: CASSSGTAYGYTF; DNA: TGTGCCAGCAGTTCAGGCACGGCCTATGGCTACACCTTC
J: TRBJ2-1; V: TRBV27; size: .; D: TRBD1; CDR3: CASKRTGGSYNEQFF; DNA: TGTGCCAGCAAGAGAACAGGGGGCTCCTACAATGAGCAGTTCTTC
J: TRBJ2-1; V: TRBV10-3; size: once; D: .; CDR3: CAISESSFNEQFF; DNA: TGTGCCATCAGTGAGTCTAGTTTCAATGAGCAGTTCTTC
J: TRBJ1-4; V: TRBV3-1/TRBV3-2; size: .; D: .; CDR3: CASGRGEKLFF; DNA: TGTGCCAGCGGCCGAGGAGAAAAACTGTTTTTT
J: TRBJ2-5; V: TRBV28; size: .; D: TRBD1; CDR3: CASRGTGGGETQYF; DNA: TGTGCCAGCAGGGGGACAGGGGGAGGAGAGACCCAGTACTTC
J: TRBJ1-5; V: TRBV28; size: .; D: .; CDR3: CASSLEGLGSNQPQHF; DNA: TGTGCCAGCAGTTTAGAGGGTTTAGGCAGCAATCAGCCCCAGCATTTT
J: TRBJ2-7; V: TRBV9; size: .; D: TRBD2; CDR3: CASSVAASGGSPYEQYF; DNA: TGTGCCAGCAGCGTAGCTGCTAGCGGGGGGAGCCCTTACGAGCAGTACTTC
J: TRBJ1-1; V: TRBV3-1/TRBV3-2; size: .; D: .; CDR3: CASSQVTGTEAFF; DNA: TGTGCCAGCAGCCAAGTTACCGGGACTGAAGCTTTCTTT
J: TRBJ1-2; V: TRBV6-5; size: .; D: TRBD1; CDR3: CASRTGGGGFGYTF; DNA: TGTGCCAGCAGAACAGGGGGGGGCGGATTTGGCTACACCTTC
J: TRBJ2-5; V: TRBV10-3; size: .; D: TRBD1; CDR3: CAISEPGQASGGETQYF; DNA: TGTGCCATCAGTGAGCCGGGACAGGCCTCCGGGGGAGAGACCCAGTACTTC
J: TRBJ2-5; V: TRBV11-2; size: .; D: .; CDR3: CASSKQVRGETQYF; DNA: TGTGCCAGCAGTAAACAGGTTCGGGGGGAGACCCAGTACTTC
J: TRBJ2-3; V: TRBV7-2; size: .; D: TRBD2; CDR3: CASSWGGNTDTQYF; DNA: TGTGCCAGCAGCTGGGGGGGGAACACAGATACGCAGTATTTT
J: TRBJ2-3; V: TRBV6-6; size: .; D: TRBD2; CDR3: CASTIAGTDTQYF; DNA: TGTGCCAGCACGATAGCGGGGACAGATACGCAGTATTTT
J: TRBJ1-1; V: TRBV18; size: .; D: TRBD1; CDR3: CASSQGASTEAFF; DNA: TGTGCCAGCTCACAGGGGGCGTCTACTGAAGCTTTCTTT
J: TRBJ2-1; V: TRBV28; size: .; D: .; CDR3: CASSRDTQEQFF; DNA: TGTGCCAGCAGTAGGGACACCCAAGAGCAGTTCTTC
J: TRBJ2-2; V: TRBV7-6; size: .; D: .; CDR3: CASSSQGRNTGELFF; DNA: TGTGCCAGCAGCTCCCAGGGGAGGAACACCGGGGAGCTGTTTTTT
J: TRBJ2-3; V: TRBV7-2; size: once; D: .; CDR3: CASSLSGGPADTQYF; DNA: TGTGCCAGCAGCTTGTCGGGGGGCCCCGCAGATACGCAGTATTTT
J: TRBJ2-3; V: TRBV28; size: .; D: .; CDR3: CASSTGQITDTQYF; DNA: TGTGCCAGCAGTACGGGACAAATTACAGATACGCAGTATTTT
J: TRBJ2-3; V: TRBV4-1; size: .; D: TRBD1; CDR3: CASSRGTGATDTQYF; DNA: TGCGCCAGCAGCCGAGGGACAGGGGCAACAGATACGCAGTATTTT
J: TRBJ1-2; V: TRBV28; size: .; D: .; CDR3: CASDPGGQFNGYTF; DNA: TGTGCCTCTGACCCCGGGGGGCAATTTAATGGCTACACCTTC
J: TRBJ1-1; V: TRBV10-3; size: .; D: .; CDR3: CAISEVHTNTEAFF; DNA: TGTGCCATCAGTGAGGTGCACACCAACACTGAAGCTTTCTTT
J: TRBJ2-3; V: TRBV28; size: .; D: TRBD2; CDR3: CASRGTSGGSTDTQYF; DNA: TGTGCCAGCAGGGGGACTAGCGGGGGGAGCACAGATACGCAGTATTTT
J: TRBJ2-7; V: TRBV6-5; size: few; D: .; CDR3: CASRDKFYPYEQYF; DNA: TGTGCCAGCCGGGACAAATTCTACCCCTACGAGCAGTACTTC
J: TRBJ2-2; V: TRBV9; size: .; D: .; CDR3: CASSVALTGELFF; DNA: TGTGCCAGCAGCGTAGCCCTCACCGGGGAGCTGTTTTTT
J: TRBJ1-3; V: TRBV2; size: .; D: .; CDR3: CASTGGRTGNTIYF; DNA: TGTGCCAGTACGGGGGGACGGACTGGAAACACCATATATTTT
J: TRBJ1-2; V: TRBV28; size: .; D: .; CDR3: CASSFGANYGYTF; DNA: TGTGCCAGCAGTTTCGGGGCTAACTATGGCTACACCTTC
J: TRBJ2-5; V: TRBV19; size: .; D: TRBD1; CDR3: CASSIHRGDGETQYF; DNA: TGTGCCAGTAGTATCCACAGGGGGGACGGGGAGACCCAGTACTTC
J: TRBJ2-7; V: TRBV6-5; size: once; D: TRBD1; CDR3: CASSSRLGQGPYEQYF; DNA: TGTGCCAGCAGTTCCAGACTCGGACAGGGACCCTACGAGCAGTACTTC
J: TRBJ1-5; V: TRBV7-2; size: .; D: .; CDR3: CASSLGGQNLNQPQHF; DNA: TGTGCCAGCAGCTTAGGTGGCCAAAATCTTAATCAGCCCCAGCATTTT
J: TRBJ1-2; V: TRBV19; size: .; D: TRBD1; CDR3: CASSFGTGGISYGYTF; DNA: TGTGCCAGTAGTTTCGGGACAGGGGGAATTAGCTATGGCTACACCTTC
J: TRBJ2-1; V: TRBV10-1; size: .; D: .; CDR3: CASSDLTRYEQFF; DNA: TGCGCCAGCAGTGACCTGACTAGATATGAGCAGTTCTTC